These 8 T cell receptor beta chains were sequenced from one sample in a study of T cell clonotyping in hematopoietic cell transplantation. Data came from immunoSEQ multiplex PCR; TCRdb stores just in-frame clones and leaves some out. Of about 15,000 clones listed, about 90% are singletons. The sequenced sample consisted of peripheral blood mononuclear cells. These receptor sequences come from a man aged 50-60 years in good health. Some clones in this sample may be carry-over from other donors' samples.

The CDR3 spells CASSLVGADSPLHF. CDR3 coding DNA: TGCGCCAGCAGCTTGGTGGGGGCTGATTCACCCCTCCACTTT. The chain couples TRBV5-1 to TRBJ1-6, with D possibly TRBD1 on 6 matching bases. V was cut by 0 bases and J by 8 bases, with 9 bases left in between. CDR3 size: 14 residues. Germline V gives CDR1 SGHRS, CDR2 YFSETQ.

The chain joins TRBV28 to TRBJ1-3; no firm D call. The length of the CDR3 is 13 residues. Trimming removed 5 bases at V and 3 bases at J, with 8 bases between. Per the germline V gene, CDR1 is MDHEN and CDR2 is SYDVKM. The CDR3 nucleotides read TGTGCCAGCAGTACGGGAGATGGAAACACCATATATTTT. Amino acids: CASSTGDGNTIYF.

The rearrangement joins TRBV29-1 to TRBJ1-4, with 8 nucleotides matching TRBD1. The V gene's germline CDR1 is SQVTM and CDR2 ANQGSEA. V shed 6 bases and J 4 bases; nucleotides not matched to a gene: 10. This CDR3 is 15 amino acids long. The DNA for the CDR3 is TGCAGCGTGGGCAACAGGGGGGGCCTTAATGAAAAACTGTTTTTT. It specifies CSVGNRGGLNEKLFF. The entire variable domain, with the rest obtained from reference TRBV29-1 and TRBJ1-4, is as follows: SAVISQKPSRDICQRGTSLTIQCQVDSQVTMMFWYRQQPGQSLTLIATANQGSEATYESGFVIDKFPISRPNLTFSTLTVSNMSPEDSSIYLCSVGNRGGLNEKLFFGSGTQLSVL.

The gene calls are TRBV9 and TRBJ2-7, with no clear D. With 0 bases removed from V and 7 bases from J, the gap between germline ends came to 14 bases. The CDR3 spans 14 residues. CDR1 is SGDLS, CDR2 YYNGEE, per germline. The CDR3 DNA reads TGTGCCAGCAGCGTAGCCCCCCTCCGGTCAGAGCAGTACTTC. As protein: CASSVAPLRSEQYF.

The genes are TRBV30 and TRBJ1-6; D unresolved. Trimming left V 1 base short and J 9 bases short, with 7 bases between. This CDR3 has 12 amino acids. CDR1 is GTSNPN and CDR2 is SVGIG in the germline V gene (reference sequence). CDR3 residues: CAWSGAISPLHF. The CDR3 bases are TGTGCCTGGAGTGGGGCGATTTCACCCCTCCACTTT.

The chain links TRBV2 to TRBJ2-1; 9 bases are shared with TRBD1. Germline V CDR1 and CDR2: SNHLY, FYNNEI. This CDR3 comprises 15 residues. V shed 5 bases and J 9 bases; nucleotides not matched to a gene: 11. The CDR3 loop is CASSRTGALGGEQFF. For the CDR3, the DNA is TGTGCCAGCAGTAGGACAGGGGCTCTGGGCGGTGAGCAGTTCTTC.

The chain joins TRBV7-9 to TRBJ2-7; TRBD1 aligns across 11 bases. The CDR3 contains 14 residues. Trimming removed 2 bases from V and 9 bases from J; junction bases left unmatched: 6. Germline V gene sequence: CDR1 SEHNR, CDR2 FQNEAQ (reference sequence). Here the CDR3 reads CASSLKDRGQWQYF. The CDR3 DNA sequence: TGTGCCAGCAGCTTAAAGGACAGGGGGCAATGGCAGTACTTC.

The chain links TRBV2 to TRBJ2-5; no definite D call. With 7 bases removed from V and 4 bases from J, the gap between germline ends came to 22 bases. Germline CDR1 is SNHLY and CDR2 is FYNNEI. This CDR3 comprises 16 residues. CDR3 DNA: TGTGCCAGCACCCCCGCCCTGGAACAGAATCGAGAGACCCAGTACTTC. Protein product: CASTPALEQNRETQYF. The full variable domain, rest sourced from reference TRBV2 and TRBJ2-5, is EPEVTQTPSHQVTQMGQEVILRCVPISNHLYFYWYRQILGQKVEFLVSFYNNEISEKSEIFDDQFSVERPDGSNFTLKIRSTKLEDSAMYFCASTPALEQNRETQYFGPGTRLLVL.